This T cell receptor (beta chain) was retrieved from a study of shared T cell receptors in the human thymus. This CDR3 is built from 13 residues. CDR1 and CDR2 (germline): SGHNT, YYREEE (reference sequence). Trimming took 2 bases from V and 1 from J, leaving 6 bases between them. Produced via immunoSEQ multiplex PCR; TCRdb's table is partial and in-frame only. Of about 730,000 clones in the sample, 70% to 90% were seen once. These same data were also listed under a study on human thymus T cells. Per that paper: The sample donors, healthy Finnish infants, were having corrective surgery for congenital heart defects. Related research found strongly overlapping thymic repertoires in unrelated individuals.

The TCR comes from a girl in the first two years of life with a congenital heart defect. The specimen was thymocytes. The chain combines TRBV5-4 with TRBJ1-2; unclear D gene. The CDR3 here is CASSFSGNYGYTF. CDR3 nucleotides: TGTGCCAGCAGCTTCTCGGGTAACTATGGCTACACCTTC.